A selection of T cell receptor beta chains follows, all from one sample in a study of beta chain features in type 1 diabetes. Profiled with immunoSEQ multiplex PCR; TCRdb holds only in-frame clones, not every one. Of approximately 150,000 clones in the sample, approximately 9.8% were seen once. The specimen was central memory CD4+ T cells from blood. The receptors here all came from a woman between 40 and 50 years old in good health. Each CDR3 is given with its conserved first and last residue. D genes are given only for firm matches. Part of the rows lack a size; the others show once, few, many or a class for expanded clones.

CDR3nt: TGCAGCGTTTTGACAGGGGGAAGCTATGGCTACACCTTC; CDR3aa: CSVLTGGSYGYTF; d_gene: TRBD1; abundance: .; v_gene: TRBV29-1; j_gene: TRBJ1-2
CDR3nt: TGTGCCAGCAGCTTTGACAACAATCAGCCCCAGCATTTT; CDR3aa: CASSFDNNQPQHF; d_gene: .; abundance: few; v_gene: TRBV7-6; j_gene: TRBJ1-5
CDR3nt: TGTGCCAGCTCACTTCAGCGGGGGGGCTACGAGACCCAGTACTTC; CDR3aa: CASSLQRGGYETQYF; d_gene: TRBD2; abundance: .; v_gene: TRBV18; j_gene: TRBJ2-5
CDR3nt: TGTGCCAGCAGCTTGTGGCTAGCGGAGAACGAGCAGTACTTC; CDR3aa: CASSLWLAENEQYF; d_gene: TRBD2; abundance: few; v_gene: TRBV5-4; j_gene: TRBJ2-7
CDR3nt: TGTGCCAGCAGAATCGGGACAGGCTCCTACGAGCAGTACTTC; CDR3aa: CASRIGTGSYEQYF; d_gene: TRBD1; abundance: few; v_gene: TRBV6-5; j_gene: TRBJ2-7
CDR3nt: TGTGCCAGCAGCAAACTAGCGGGGGGGCGAGAGACCCAGTACTTC; CDR3aa: CASSKLAGGRETQYF; d_gene: TRBD2; abundance: few; v_gene: TRBV11-2; j_gene: TRBJ2-5
CDR3nt: TGCGCCAGCAGCCGGGAGGGTCTTGGCTACACCTTC; CDR3aa: CASSREGLGYTF; d_gene: .; abundance: .; v_gene: TRBV5-1; j_gene: TRBJ1-2
CDR3nt: TGTGCCAGCTCCCTGGGGGGACTAGCGGGGGGGTCCGGGGAGCTGTTTTTT; CDR3aa: CASSLGGLAGGSGELFF; d_gene: TRBD2; abundance: .; v_gene: TRBV9; j_gene: TRBJ2-2
CDR3nt: TGTGCCAGCAGCCAAGAACGGTACGAGCAGTACTTC; CDR3aa: CASSQERYEQYF; d_gene: .; abundance: few; v_gene: TRBV14; j_gene: TRBJ2-7
CDR3nt: TGTGCCAGCGGGGGCAGGGAAGAGACCCAGTACTTC; CDR3aa: CASGGREETQYF; d_gene: .; abundance: few; v_gene: TRBV6-1; j_gene: TRBJ2-5